Below, one TCR beta chain is given with its context. Regarding treatment: preoperative locoregional IRX-2 cytokine immunotherapy. This phase Ib study tested locoregional IRX-2 cytokine immunotherapy given before surgery. This sample is drawn from a study of preoperative IRX-2 immunotherapy in early breast cancer. V lost 5 bases to trimming and J lost 2 bases, with 13 bases between them. The CDR3 loop spans 15 amino acids. The germline V gene has CDR1 SGHNT and CDR2 YENEEA. The method was immunoSEQ multiplex PCR; TCRdb's version includes in-frame clones alone and lacks a portion of them. This sample yields 20,000 to 30,000 clones, of which about four fifths are seen a single time; about 2.4% belongs to the top ten.

Sequenced here: lymph node tissue, sampled before IRX-2 immunotherapy. The sequence derives from a human donor with breast cancer. This sequence joins TRBV11-3 and TRBJ2-1, with D unresolved. The CDR3 here is CASSANSWAYNEQFF. The CDR3, as DNA: TGTGCCAGCAGCGCTAACTCGTGGGCCTACAATGAGCAGTTCTTC. The whole variable domain, filled in from reference TRBV11-3 and TRBJ2-1, reads EAGVVQSPRYKIIEKKQPVAFWCNPISGHNTLYWYLQNLGQGPELLIRYENEEAVDDSQLPKDRFSAERLKGVDSTLKIQPAELGDSAVYLCASSANSWAYNEQFFGPGTRLTVL.